This T cell receptor beta chain was sequenced in a study of naive and memory T cell subsets. After CD4 positive bead selection, the CD4-negative fraction gave CD8 T cells. Four subsets defined by CD45RA and CD27 were sorted after CD3, CD4, CD8 and live/dead staining. The beta constant-region primer was an equimolar mix of two oligonucleotides covering TRBC1 and TRBC2. The ligated cDNA underwent four PCR rounds using SP2 and nested alpha and beta constant-region primers. A 12-nucleotide UMI and the SP2 primer were added to the cDNA 3' end by oligonucleotide ligation. TCRdb fed the UMI-ligation and nested PCR reads into MiXCR, producing one record per CDR3 protein. The sample yields over 110,000 distinct CDR3 sequences, around 21% seen once. V lost 6 bases and J 0 bases, leaving 12 bases between the germline ends. The length of the CDR3 is 13 residues. Germline V gene sequence: CDR1 DFQATT, CDR2 SNEGSKA (reference sequence).

The sample holds a few counts of this clonotype. No antigen is known for it. Study observations and caveats: A few larger clonotypes appeared in naive repertoires, especially CD8, possibly memory cells re-expressing CD45RA.

This sequence joins TRBV20-1 and TRBJ2-7; D is ambiguous. Sequenced sample: naive CD8+ T cells from blood. This TCR came from a human donor in good health. The CDR3 DNA sequence: TGCAGTGCAGAAGGGCCCATCTCCTACGAGCAGTACTTC. The encoded protein is CSAEGPISYEQYF.